This TCR beta chain was identified in a study of T cell responses to AZD1222 COVID-19 vaccine (dated by TCRdb to about 2021). Regarding the complete study: AZD1222 recipients whose second dose came at about 4 weeks and those whose second dose came at about 12 weeks were combined into one group, since spike-specific TCR depth and breadth did not differ between the two schedules. TCR sequencing covered more than 230 trial participants: 200 to 220 given two doses of AZD1222 and around 25 given two doses of MenACWY control vaccine. Enrollment into the trials was organized by age into subgroups of 18-55, 56-69 and 70-plus years, and those subgroups contained 148, 28 and 57 TCR-sequenced participants, respectively.

Broad study findings and their caveats: Because no samples from the day 14 peak response were available, repertoires could be characterized only after the peak T cell response. In the small 56-69-year group, the increase in depth fell short of significance, most likely because of low power. After two AZD1222 doses, spike-specific TCR breadth and depth were significantly higher than at day 0 and than in MenACWY recipients. Reportedly, almost half of the unique spike-specific TCRs recognized epitopes lying outside the regions that are mutated in the B.1.351 and B.1.1.7 variants. Conclusions about previously exposed vaccinees are limited because only six or seven AZD1222 recipients were SARS-CoV-2 seropositive at baseline. Vaccine-associated CD4 TCRs spanned the whole spike protein, with dominant responses in regions 160-218 and 743-854. Most participants were white British and females outnumbered males, and the authors suggested that clonal diversity may have been underestimated.

The CDR3 regions of human TCRbeta chains were subjected to immunosequencing. The paper's processing steps were these. TCRs in the repertoires were compared against a reference library of SARS-CoV-2-specific TCRs that had been generated with the MIRA antigen-specificity platform. Breadth meant the fraction of unique TCRs that were SARS-CoV-2-associated, whereas depth meant the fraction of total T cells that were SARS-CoV-2-associated. Using the MIRA data, each spike-specific TCR was mapped to the spike region that the TCR reacts to and placed in a CD4 or CD8 class. Log10-transformed breadth and depth values were compared by one-way ANOVA with Sidak's multiple comparisons tests. The table was pulled from immuneACCESS by TCRdb, which kept in-frame rearrangements only. Such tables lose some clones; where checked, under half of the loss comes from unresolved V genes, and the rest has no known cause. That table is the source of V, J and clone size, and D and trimming were worked out from the DNA. The sample contains around 80,000 clones, about 84% of them found a single time. The ten largest clones capture roughly 9.4% of the sample.

CDR1 and CDR2 (GTSNPN, SVGIG) derive from the germline V gene (reference sequence). Reading from cysteine to phenylalanine, the CDR3 counts 13 amino acids. Only the CDR3 part of the read is kept: 39 bases, read in frame from the first base. Trimming at the junction amounts to 2 bases on V and 4 bases on J, and the germline ends lie 9 bases apart. Details on this clone: Its cognate antigen has yet to be identified. Per-nucleotide qualities are absent, and no much larger clonotype sits a single base away.

The time point label here, explained by the study, means: baseline before first vaccination. Vaccinee samples were obtained from the UK trials COV001 and COV002, which included a single-blind randomized controlled phase 2/3 trial of AZD1222 (ChAdOx1 nCoV-19) in healthy adults. For TCRbeta chain sequencing, PBMC samples from trial participants were taken at day 0 and at day 28 after the second dose. This chain is built from TRBV30 and TRBJ1-5; no D gene can be assigned with confidence. This clonotype was obtained from an adult in good health. The sequencing here drew on peripheral blood, taken on day 0 of AZD1222 vaccination. The DNA reads as follows: TGTGCCTGGAGTCCAGACGGGAATCAGCCCCAGCATTTT. Translated, this gives CAWSPDGNQPQHF.